This T cell receptor (beta chain) is from a study of monozygotic twins with inflammatory bowel disease. General observations from the study: What may have added variability to patient repertoires is that immunosuppressive treatments differed.

The CDR3 contains 17 residues. The germline CDR1 and CDR2 sequences are ENHRY and SYGVKD. Turning to this clonotype: Its specificity is unknown.

Template switching was used to attach UMIs, which incorporated a 6-nucleotide sample barcode. TCRdb processed the 5' RACE reads again and assigns one entry to each CDR3 protein, with no DNA. Reported are some 200,000 distinct CDR3 sequences; the ten largest clones contain 7.5% to 9.5%. This sequence originates from a human donor with ulcerative colitis or Crohn's disease, or a healthy co-twin of an affected twin (not recorded which). The sequenced sample was blood. The V and J genes are TRBV10-3 and TRBJ2-1; TCRdb's D call of TRBD2 is untestable without DNA. CDR3 amino acids: CAISKPGTSGASNEQFF.